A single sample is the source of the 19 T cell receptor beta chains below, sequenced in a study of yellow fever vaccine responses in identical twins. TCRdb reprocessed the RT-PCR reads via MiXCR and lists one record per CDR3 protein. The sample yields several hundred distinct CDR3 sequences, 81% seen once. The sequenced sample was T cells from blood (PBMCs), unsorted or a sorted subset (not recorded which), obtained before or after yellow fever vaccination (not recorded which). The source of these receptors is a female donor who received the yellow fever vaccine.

CDR3 amino acids: CASSLRRGRGSNEQFF. The CDR3 nucleotides are TGTGCCAGCAGCCTGAGGCGGGGGAGGGGGTCCAATGAGCAGTTCTTC. The chain joins TRBV12-3 or TRBV12-4 to TRBJ2-1, with a weak D call TRBD2 (7 bases). CDR3 size: 16 residues. V lost 6 bases to trimming and J lost 6 bases, with 21 bases between them.

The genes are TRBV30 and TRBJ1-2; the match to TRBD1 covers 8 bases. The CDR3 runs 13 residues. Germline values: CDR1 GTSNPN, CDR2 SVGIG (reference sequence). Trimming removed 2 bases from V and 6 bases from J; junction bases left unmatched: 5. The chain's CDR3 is CAWSTGGGDGYTF. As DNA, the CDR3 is TGTGCCTGGAGTACAGGGGGTGGTGATGGCTACACCTTC.

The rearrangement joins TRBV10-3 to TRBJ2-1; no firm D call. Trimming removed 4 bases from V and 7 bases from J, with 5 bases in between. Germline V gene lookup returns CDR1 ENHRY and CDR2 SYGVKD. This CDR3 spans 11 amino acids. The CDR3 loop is CAISVANEQFF. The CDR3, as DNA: TGTGCCATCAGTGTCGCTAATGAGCAGTTCTTC.

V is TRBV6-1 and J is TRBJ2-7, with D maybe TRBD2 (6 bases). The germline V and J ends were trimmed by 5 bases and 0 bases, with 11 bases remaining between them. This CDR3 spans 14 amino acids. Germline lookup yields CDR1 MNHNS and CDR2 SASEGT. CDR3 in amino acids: CASSRRTTSYEQYV. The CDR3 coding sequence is TGTGCCAGCAGTCGGCGGACTACCTCCTACGAGCAGTACGTC.

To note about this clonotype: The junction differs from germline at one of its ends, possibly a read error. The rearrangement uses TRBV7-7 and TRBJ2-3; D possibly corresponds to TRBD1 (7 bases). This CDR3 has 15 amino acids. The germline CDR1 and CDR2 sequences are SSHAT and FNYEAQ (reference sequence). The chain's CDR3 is CASSLRDSGTDTQYF. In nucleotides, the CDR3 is TGTGCTAGCAGCCTGCGGGACAGCGGCACAGATACGCAGTATTTT.

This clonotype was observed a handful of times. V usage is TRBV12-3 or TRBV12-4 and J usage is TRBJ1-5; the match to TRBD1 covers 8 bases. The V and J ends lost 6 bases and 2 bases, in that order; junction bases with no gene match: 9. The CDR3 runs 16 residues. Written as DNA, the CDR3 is TGTGCCAGCAGGAACCAGGGGGCGATGGGCAATCAGCCCCAGCATTTT. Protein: CASRNQGAMGNQPQHF.

As DNA, the CDR3 is TGTGCCACCAGCGGGACAGGGAATCAGCCCCAGCATTTT. This translates into CATSGTGNQPQHF. The chain uses TRBV24-1 and TRBJ1-5; 9 bases are a match to TRBD1. V lost 7 bases, J lost 4 bases, and 1 base stayed unmatched. This CDR3 region has 13 residues. Germline V gene lookup returns CDR1 KGHDR and CDR2 SFDVKD.

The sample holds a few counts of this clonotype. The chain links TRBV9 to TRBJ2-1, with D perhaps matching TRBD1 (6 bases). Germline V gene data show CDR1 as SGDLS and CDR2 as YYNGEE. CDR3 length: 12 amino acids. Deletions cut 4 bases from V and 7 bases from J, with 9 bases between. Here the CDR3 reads CASSPGQNEQFF. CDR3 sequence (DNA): TGTGCCAGCAGCCCTGGACAGAATGAGCAGTTCTTC.

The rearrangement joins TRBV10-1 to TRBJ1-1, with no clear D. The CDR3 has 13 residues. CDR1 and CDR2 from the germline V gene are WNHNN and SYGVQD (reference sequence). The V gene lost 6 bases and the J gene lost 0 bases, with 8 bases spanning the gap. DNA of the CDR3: TGCGCCAGCAGAAGGACGGTGAACACTGAAGCTTTCTTT. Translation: CASRRTVNTEAFF.

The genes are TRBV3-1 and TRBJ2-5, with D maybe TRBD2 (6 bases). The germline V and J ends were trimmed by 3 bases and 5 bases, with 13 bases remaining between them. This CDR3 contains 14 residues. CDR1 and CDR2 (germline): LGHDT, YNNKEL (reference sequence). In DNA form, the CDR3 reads TGTGCCAGCAGCCAGGGGACTGGAAGGGAGACCCAGTACTTC. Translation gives CASSQGTGRETQYF.

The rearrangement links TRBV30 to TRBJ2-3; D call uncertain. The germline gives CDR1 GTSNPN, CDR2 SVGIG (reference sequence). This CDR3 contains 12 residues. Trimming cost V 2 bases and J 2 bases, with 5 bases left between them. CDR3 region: CAWSKTTDTQYF. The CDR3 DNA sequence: TGTGCCTGGAGTAAGACCACAGATACGCAGTATTTT.

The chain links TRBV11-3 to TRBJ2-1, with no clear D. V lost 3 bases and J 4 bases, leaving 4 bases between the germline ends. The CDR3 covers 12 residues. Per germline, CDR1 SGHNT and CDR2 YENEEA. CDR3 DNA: TGTGCCAGCAGCTTCATATACAATGAGCAGTTCTTC. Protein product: CASSFIYNEQFF. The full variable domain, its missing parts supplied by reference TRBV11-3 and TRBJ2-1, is EAGVVQSPRYKIIEKKQPVAFWCNPISGHNTLYWYLQNLGQGPELLIRYENEEAVDDSQLPKDRFSAERLKGVDSTLKIQPAELGDSAVYLCASSFIYNEQFFGPGTRLTVL.

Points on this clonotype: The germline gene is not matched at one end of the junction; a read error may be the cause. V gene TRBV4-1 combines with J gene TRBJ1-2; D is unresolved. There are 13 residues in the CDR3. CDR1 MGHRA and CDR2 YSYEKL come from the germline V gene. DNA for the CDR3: TGCGCCAGCAGCCAAGATCCTAATTATGGCTACACCTTC. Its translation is CASSQDPNYGYTF.

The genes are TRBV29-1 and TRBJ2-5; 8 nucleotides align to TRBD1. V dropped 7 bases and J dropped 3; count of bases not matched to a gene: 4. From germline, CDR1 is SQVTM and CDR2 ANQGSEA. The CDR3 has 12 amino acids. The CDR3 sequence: CSADRGEETQYF. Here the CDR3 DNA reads TGCAGCGCCGACAGGGGAGAAGAGACCCAGTACTTC. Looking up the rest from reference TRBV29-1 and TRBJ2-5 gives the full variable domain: SAVISQKPSRDICQRGTSLTIQCQVDSQVTMMFWYRQQPGQSLTLIATANQGSEATYESGFVIDKFPISRPNLTFSTLTVSNMSPEDSSIYLCSADRGEETQYFGPGTRLLVL.

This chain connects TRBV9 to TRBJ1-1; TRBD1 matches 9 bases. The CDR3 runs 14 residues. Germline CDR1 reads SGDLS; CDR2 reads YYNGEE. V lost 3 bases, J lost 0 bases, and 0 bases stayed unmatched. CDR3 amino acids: CASSGDRVNTEAFF. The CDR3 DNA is TGTGCCAGCAGCGGGGACAGGGTGAACACTGAAGCTTTCTTT.

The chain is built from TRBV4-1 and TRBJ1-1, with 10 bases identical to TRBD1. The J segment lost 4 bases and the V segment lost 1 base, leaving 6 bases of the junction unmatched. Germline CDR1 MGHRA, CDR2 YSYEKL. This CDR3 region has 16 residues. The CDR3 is CASSQVPDRGFTEAFF. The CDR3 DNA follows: TGCGCCAGCAGCCAAGTTCCGGACAGGGGGTTCACTGAAGCTTTCTTT.

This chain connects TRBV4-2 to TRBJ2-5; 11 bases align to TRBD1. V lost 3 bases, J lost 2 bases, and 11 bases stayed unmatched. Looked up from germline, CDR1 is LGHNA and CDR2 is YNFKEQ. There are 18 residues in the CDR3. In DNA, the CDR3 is TGTGCCAGCAGCCACCCGTTCTGGACAGGGGGCAGGCAAGAGACCCAGTACTTC. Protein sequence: CASSHPFWTGGRQETQYF.

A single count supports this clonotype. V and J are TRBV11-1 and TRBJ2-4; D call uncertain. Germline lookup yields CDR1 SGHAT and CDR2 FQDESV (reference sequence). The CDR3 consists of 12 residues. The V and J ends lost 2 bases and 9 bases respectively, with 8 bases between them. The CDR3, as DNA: TGTGCCAGCAGCTTACTACAGAGCATTCAGTACTTC. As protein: CASSLLQSIQYF.

The CDR3 protein is CSAIEGKTQYF. Written as DNA, the CDR3 is TGCAGTGCTATAGAAGGGAAAACCCAGTACTTC. The V gene is TRBV20-1, the J gene TRBJ2-5, with D uncertain. V was trimmed by 4 bases and J by 8 bases, leaving 11 bases between them. The CDR3 runs to 11 residues. Germline assignment: CDR1 DFQATT and CDR2 SNEGSKA (reference sequence).